This T cell receptor beta chain was captured in a study of blood T cell repertoires in COVID-19. Clones were sequenced by immunoSEQ multiplex PCR, and TCRdb holds only the in-frame ones, with some missing. Counted here are 350,000 or so clones, about nine tenths occurring once; the ten biggest clones make up 0.95% to 1.1%. This CDR3 is built from 13 residues. Germline V gene lookup returns CDR1 MGHDK and CDR2 SYGVNS. Trimming took off 3 bases at V and 3 bases at J, with 5 bases between the two ends. The chain joins TRBV25-1 to TRBJ1-4; D gene unclear. Specimen: PBMCs or T cells enriched from blood (not recorded which). The clonotype was recovered from a woman aged 30 to 39 who had been exposed to COVID-19. The CDR3 DNA is TGTGCCAGCAGTGATATTTCTAATGAAAAACTGTTTTTT. Encoded protein: CASSDISNEKLFF.